The following is a T cell receptor (beta chain) sequence with its context. What it binds is unknown. The sample is drawn from a study of OX40 agonist ivuxolimab in advanced cancers. The study, taken as a whole, reports: Expanded clones were, on average, more numerous in CD8+ T cells than in CD4+.

Data came from immunoSEQ multiplex PCR; TCRdb stores just in-frame clones and leaves some out. Here the sample spans some 45,000 clones, approximately 83% being singletons. The length of the CDR3 is 12 residues. V was trimmed by 10 bases and J by 4 bases, leaving 13 bases between them. Germline V gives CDR1 MNHEY, CDR2 SMNVEV (reference sequence). This sequence was found in an adult with an advanced solid tumor such as melanoma, head and neck, liver or kidney cancer. The source was CD4+ or CD8+ T cells sorted from blood, collected in a trial of the OX40 agonist ivuxolimab. J is TRBJ1-1 and V is TRBV27; weak D call: TRBD1 (5 bases). CDR3: CATSRVGTEAFF. CDR3 nucleotide sequence: TGTGCCACCAGCAGGGTCGGCACTGAAGCTTTCTTT.